One and the same sample provided the 13 T cell receptor beta chains below, sequenced in a study of T-cell memory formation after mild COVID-19. TCRdb used MiXCR to reprocess the 5' RACE reads, holding one entry per CDR3 protein. The sample records around 200,000 distinct CDR3 sequences, roughly 10% being singletons. The sample consisted of PBMCs or a T cell subset sorted from them (not recorded which). The receptor set was obtained from a man between 18 and 29 years old who had mild COVID-19 (a few samples of this study predate the infection). Cell type and time point are not known.

This clonotype has just a few counts. The genes are TRBV6-6 and TRBJ1-6, with D possibly TRBD1 on 5 matching bases. Germline V lookup: CDR1 MNHNY, CDR2 SVGAGI (reference sequence). This CDR3 comprises 12 residues. The V end was cut by 9 bases, the J end by 9 bases, with 12 bases between. In DNA form, the CDR3 reads TGTGCCAGTTCGAGGGGTGGTTCACCCCTCCACTTT. Encoded protein: CASSRGGSPLHF.

This clonotype was counted at least ten times. The rearrangement uses TRBV20-1 and TRBJ2-6; 7 bases match TRBD1. Trimming took 6 bases from V and 1 from J; bases not matched to a gene: 9. From germline, CDR1 is DFQATT and CDR2 SNEGSKA (reference sequence). The CDR3 extends over 16 amino acids. The chain's CDR3 is CSASDRAPSGANVLTF. The CDR3 DNA sequence: TGCAGTGCGAGCGACAGGGCCCCGTCTGGGGCCAACGTCCTGACTTTC.

This clonotype was observed a few times. The V gene is TRBV20-1, the J gene TRBJ2-2, with 7 bases lining up with TRBD2. Germline V gene sequence: CDR1 DFQATT, CDR2 SNEGSKA (reference sequence). CDR3 length: 15 residues. V lost 2 bases to trimming and J lost 0 bases; unmatched junction nucleotides: 3. CDR3 coding DNA: TGCAGTGCTAGACTAGCGGCCTCGAACACCGGGGAGCTGTTTTTT. Translation: CSARLAASNTGELFF.

V is TRBV24-1 and J is TRBJ2-3; D unclear. Germline loops: CDR1 KGHDR, CDR2 SFDVKD. This CDR3 is built from 15 residues. V lost 3 bases and J lost 4, with 13 bases in between. Here the CDR3 DNA reads TGTGCCACCAGTGATCCGACCAGGTCGGCAGATACGCAGTATTTT. It codes for CATSDPTRSADTQYF.

The chain is built from TRBV10-3 and TRBJ2-5, with D perhaps matching TRBD1 (6 bases). V dropped 4 bases and J dropped 5 bases, with 11 bases sitting between them. The length of the CDR3 is 13 residues. CDR1 is ENHRY, CDR2 SYGVKD, per germline. CDR3 sequence reads: CAISVQGEETQYF. The CDR3 DNA follows: TGTGCCATCAGTGTACAGGGAGAGGAGACCCAGTACTTC.

This clonotype came up a few times. This chain joins TRBV5-1 and TRBJ2-7, with D perhaps matching TRBD2 (5 bases). Germline V CDR1 and CDR2: SGHRS, YFSETQ. The CDR3 extends over 14 amino acids. V lost 4 bases and J lost 2, with 13 bases in between. The CDR3 reads CASSPGGRTYEQYV. The DNA for the CDR3 is TGCGCCAGCAGCCCAGGAGGACGGACCTACGAGCAGTACGTC.

The chain carries TRBV2 and TRBJ2-3, with D perhaps assigned TRBD1 or TRBD2 (5 bases each). The germline V and J ends were trimmed by 8 bases and 3 bases, with 15 bases remaining between them. Germline loops: CDR1 SNHLY, CDR2 FYNNEI. This CDR3 is built from 14 residues. The CDR3 DNA sequence: TGTGCCAGCCTCACCAGGGAGAGGACAGATACGCAGTATTTT. It is translated as CASLTRERTDTQYF. The full variable domain, in which reference TRBV2 and TRBJ2-3 provide the parts outside the CDR3, is EPEVTQTPSHQVTQMGQEVILRCVPISNHLYFYWYRQILGQKVEFLVSFYNNEISEKSEIFDDQFSVERPDGSNFTLKIRSTKLEDSAMYFCASLTRERTDTQYFGPGTRLTVL.

This clonotype was picked up a small number of times. The chain has TRBV12-3 or TRBV12-4 and TRBJ1-6, with D perhaps matching TRBD1 (5 bases). This CDR3 spans 16 amino acids. Trimming took 5 bases from V and 0 from J, leaving 11 bases between them. In nucleotides, the CDR3 is TGTGCCAGCAGTCCCCGACAGAGCTCCTATAATTCACCCCTCCACTTT. This translates into CASSPRQSSYNSPLHF.

The rearrangement joins TRBV9 to TRBJ2-2; 9 bases are a match to TRBD2. V lost 3 bases and J lost 5; bases outside the gene matches: 14. CDR1 is SGDLS and CDR2 is YYNGEE in the germline V gene. There are 18 residues in the CDR3. The CDR3 sequence: CASSGRGHGLAGTGELFF. The CDR3 DNA is TGTGCCAGCAGCGGACGGGGTCATGGGCTAGCGGGGACCGGGGAGCTGTTTTTT. Looking up the rest from reference TRBV9 and TRBJ2-2 gives the full variable domain: DSGVTQTPKHLITATGQRVTLRCSPRSGDLSVYWYQQSLDQGLQFLIQYYNGEERAKGNILERFSAQQFPDLHSELNLSSLELGDSALYFCASSGRGHGLAGTGELFFGEGSRLTVL.

This clonotype was found many times. This chain connects TRBV4-3 to TRBJ2-1; TRBD2 matches 10 bases. Germline assignment: CDR1 LGHNA and CDR2 YSLEER. CDR3 length equals 15 residues. V was clipped by 2 bases and J by 9 bases; unmatched bases: 7. CDR3 bases: TGCGCCAGCAGCCAAAACTGGGCTAGCGGGGGTGAGCAGTTCTTC. This translates into CASSQNWASGGEQFF.

This clonotype was seen only a few times. V gene TRBV7-2 combines with J gene TRBJ2-4; D is perhaps TRBD1 (6 bases). The V gene's germline CDR1 is SGHTA and CDR2 FQGNSA. Trimming removed 5 bases at V and 1 base at J, with 18 bases between. The CDR3 has 17 amino acids. CDR3 loop: CASSQILRGLAKNIQYF. The CDR3 nucleotides are TGTGCCAGCAGCCAAATCCTCAGGGGTTTGGCCAAAAACATTCAGTACTTC.

The chain links TRBV6-4 to TRBJ2-1, with D perhaps matching TRBD2 (5 bases). The CDR3 is made up of 15 amino acids. CDR1 and CDR2 (germline): MRHNA, SNTAGT. Trimming took 2 bases from V and 2 from J, leaving 10 bases between them. CDR3 in DNA: TGTGCCAGCAGTGACGAGTACGGGACCTACAATGAGCAGTTCTTC. It specifies CASSDEYGTYNEQFF.

The rearrangement joins TRBV27 to TRBJ1-5; D is undetermined. The germline V gene encodes CDR1 MNHEY and CDR2 SMNVEV (reference sequence). The CDR3 sequence is 15 residues long. The V end was cut by 4 bases, the J end by 5 bases, with 15 bases between. DNA of the CDR3: TGTGCCAGCAGTTCGACCTTCCTGAAGGATCAGCCCCAGCATTTT. It encodes CASSSTFLKDQPQHF.